Each of the 22 T cell receptor beta chains below was sequenced from the same sample in a study of molecular identifiers for immune sequencing clone quantification. Via MiXCR, TCRdb re-called the PCR reads, giving one row per CDR3 protein. The sample lists over 55,000 distinct CDR3 sequences; 15% to 20% were seen once. Sample: naive CD8+ T cells from blood, with Jurkat cell RNA spiked in. Subset given: FACS-sorted CD8+CD4-CCR7+CD45RA+ naive T cells. These receptors came from a human donor in good health. Some libraries in this study had Jurkat cell RNA spiked in.

The V and J genes are TRBV6-6 and TRBJ1-1; no clear D gene. V gave up 0 bases and J gave up 11 bases, with 7 bases separating them. CDR3 size: 11 residues. Germline loops: CDR1 MNHNY, CDR2 SVGAGI (reference sequence). For the CDR3, the DNA is TGTGCCAGCAGTTACTCCCGGTTGGCTTTCTTT. Amino acid sequence: CASSYSRLAFF.

The chain links TRBV29-1 to TRBJ2-1, with D hard to call. The ends were cut back, 3 bases at V and 6 bases at J, with 6 bases in the middle. The CDR3 contains 11 residues. Germline V CDR1 and CDR2: SQVTM, ANQGSEA. The CDR3: CSVDQTNEQFF. In DNA, the CDR3 is TGCAGCGTTGATCAGACCAATGAGCAGTTCTTC.

The rearrangement joins TRBV14 to TRBJ2-7, with D tentatively TRBD2 (6 bases). The CDR3 extends over 16 amino acids. V lost 0 bases and J 7 bases, leaving 19 bases between the germline ends. Per the germline V gene, CDR1 is SGHDN and CDR2 is FVKESK. The CDR3 DNA sequence: TGTGCCAGCAGCCAAGATATGGGGGGAGTCATTCAAGAGCAGTACTTC. Amino acid sequence: CASSQDMGGVIQEQYF.

The chain links TRBV12-3 or TRBV12-4 to TRBJ2-7; TRBD1 aligns across 9 bases. The CDR3 runs to 13 residues. J was trimmed by 7 bases and V by 6 bases; bases with no gene match: 7. CDR3 coding DNA: TGTGCCAGCAGCGACAGGGGGTCGTGGGAGCAGTACTTC. Translation: CASSDRGSWEQYF.

This clonotype was counted between two and nine times. This chain links TRBV30 with TRBJ2-5; no clear D. V was trimmed by 2 bases and J by 2 bases, leaving 6 bases between them. Germline loops: CDR1 GTSNPN, CDR2 SVGIG (reference sequence). The CDR3 contains 12 residues. CDR3 amino acids: CAWSSPQETQYF. The CDR3 coding sequence is TGTGCCTGGAGTTCCCCTCAAGAGACCCAGTACTTC.

This clonotype was found many times. V is TRBV2 and J is TRBJ2-7; D possibly corresponds to TRBD2 (5 bases). The germline V and J ends were trimmed by 0 bases and 6 bases, with 15 bases remaining between them. Germline CDR1 SNHLY, CDR2 FYNNEI. The CDR3 is 15 amino acids. The chain's CDR3 is CASSEASAPRGEQYF. The CDR3 coding sequence is TGTGCCAGCAGTGAAGCTTCGGCTCCCCGGGGCGAGCAGTACTTC.

This clonotype was observed many times. This chain connects TRBV6-5 to TRBJ2-7; 11 bases agree with TRBD1. Germline trimming cut 4 bases from V and 3 bases from J; bases unmatched to any gene: 2. Germline V lookup: CDR1 MNHEY, CDR2 SVGAGI. The CDR3 runs 14 residues. The CDR3 protein is CASSFGTGGYEQYF. CDR3 bases: TGTGCCAGCAGTTTCGGGACAGGGGGCTACGAGCAGTACTTC.

This clonotype was found many times. V and J are TRBV7-9 and TRBJ2-7; 7 positions match TRBD2. The V gene end was trimmed by 6 bases and the J gene end by 6 bases; junction bases not matched to a gene: 11. Germline V gives CDR1 SEHNR, CDR2 FQNEAQ (reference sequence). CDR3 size: 14 residues. The CDR3 nucleotides read TGTGCCAGCAGTTGGGGGGACTATGGGCCCGAGCAGTACTTC. Its protein is CASSWGDYGPEQYF.

This clonotype was recorded at least ten times. The CDR3 coding sequence is TGTGCCAGCAGCCCGATGTTTAGCGGGAGGGACACAGATACGCAGTATTTT. Amino acids: CASSPMFSGRDTDTQYF. This chain links TRBV3-1 with TRBJ2-3; 11 bases are a match to TRBD2. CDR3 length: 17 amino acids. Per germline, CDR1 LGHDT and CDR2 YNNKEL (reference sequence). J gave up 2 bases and V 4 bases, and 8 bases lay outside the gene matches.

This clonotype was seen ten or more times. This sequence joins TRBV4-3 and TRBJ1-4, with D maybe TRBD1 (6 bases). Germline V gene data show CDR1 as LGHNA and CDR2 as YSLEER. The ends were cut back, 0 bases at V and 3 bases at J, with 11 bases in the middle. The CDR3 length is 16 residues. The CDR3 region is CASSQDRGYPNEKLFF. The CDR3 DNA reads TGCGCCAGCAGCCAAGATAGGGGGTACCCTAATGAAAAACTGTTTTTT.

This clonotype was picked up many times. The genes are TRBV11-2 and TRBJ2-1, with TRBD1 matching over 7 bases. The CDR3 runs 16 residues. J lost 5 bases, V lost 2 bases, and 9 bases had no gene match. Per the germline V gene, CDR1 is SGHAT and CDR2 is FQNNGV. The chain's CDR3 is CASSLLTGTVNNEQFF. CDR3 nucleotides: TGTGCCAGCAGCTTACTTACCGGGACAGTTAACAATGAGCAGTTCTTC.

Ten or more counts support this clonotype. This chain links TRBV20-1 with TRBJ2-4, with 7 bases identical to TRBD2. The germline V gene has CDR1 DFQATT and CDR2 SNEGSKA (reference sequence). The CDR3 spans 16 residues. J lost 4 bases, V lost 0 bases, and 9 bases had no gene match. The CDR3 nucleotides are TGCAGTGCTAGAGATCTCTATCTAGCGGAAAAAAACATTCAGTACTTC. Its translation is CSARDLYLAEKNIQYF.

In its sample, this clonotype was seen many times. This rearrangement joins TRBV23-1 to TRBJ1-1; 7 bases line up with TRBD1. TRBV23-1 is filed as an ORF, its function uncertain. V lost 4 bases and J lost 8; bases outside the gene matches: 7. The CDR3 has 13 residues. CDR3 sequence reads: CASSRQTGFEAFF. In DNA, the CDR3 is TGCGCCAGCAGTCGTCAGACAGGGTTCGAAGCTTTCTTT.

This clonotype was picked up a small number of times. DNA for the CDR3: TGTGCCAGCAGTTTTGGGAGGGCCTTAAACGAGCAGTACTTC. Encoded protein: CASSFGRALNEQYF. The rearrangement joins TRBV12-3 or TRBV12-4 to TRBJ2-7; 7 bases fit TRBD2. The CDR3 has 14 amino acids. V shed 3 bases and J 5 bases; nucleotides not matched to a gene: 7.

The table lists this clonotype with many counts. For the CDR3, the DNA is TGCAGCCCCCCCTGGGAGGAGTACAATGAGCAGTTCTTC. Amino acids: CSPPWEEYNEQFF. The V gene is TRBV29-1, the J gene TRBJ2-1; TRBD2 might be the D (6 bases). The CDR3 is 13 amino acids. Per germline, CDR1 SQVTM and CDR2 ANQGSEA. The V and J ends lost 8 bases and 4 bases respectively, with 15 bases between them.

Many counts were recorded for this clonotype. V and J are TRBV11-2 and TRBJ2-1; 9 bases fit TRBD1. From germline, CDR1 is SGHAT and CDR2 FQNNGV. The CDR3 extends over 13 amino acids. V was pared by 7 bases and J by 7 bases, with 5 bases of the junction left unmatched. This chain's CDR3 is CASTRTGDNEQFF. For the CDR3, the DNA is TGTGCCAGCACCCGGACAGGGGATAATGAGCAGTTCTTC.

This clonotype was recorded a few times. One base away lies a much larger clone, so this may be a sequencing read error. The chain is built from TRBV7-6 and TRBJ1-3; 10 nucleotides match TRBD1. The CDR3 spans 18 residues. The germline V gene has CDR1 SGHVS and CDR2 FNYEAQ. The CDR3 loop is CASSWTGTGDPSGDTIYF. DNA of the CDR3: TGTGCCAGCAGTTGGACCGGGACAGGGGATCCCTCTGGAGACACCATATATTTT.

In this sample, this clonotype turned up a few times. The J gene is TRBJ1-1, the V gene TRBV5-4; TRBD1 aligns across 9 bases. CDR1 is SGHNT, CDR2 YYREEE, per germline (reference sequence). V lost 4 bases and J lost 4; bases outside the gene matches: 8. The CDR3 extends over 15 amino acids. CDR3 amino acids: CASSRKQGAITEAFF. As DNA, the CDR3 is TGTGCCAGCAGCCGTAAACAGGGGGCGATCACTGAAGCTTTCTTT.

This clonotype was observed a handful of times. This may come from a read error, since a much larger clone is one base off. The chain links TRBV7-9 to TRBJ1-4; 8 bases are shared with TRBD1. The CDR3 spans 14 residues. With V trimmed by 4 bases and J by 12 bases, 10 bases remained unmatched. Germline lookup yields CDR1 SEHNR and CDR2 FQNEAQ (reference sequence). The CDR3 nucleotides are TGTGCCAGCAGCTCTAGGACAGGGTCCGAAGAACTGTTTTTT. Residues: CASSSRTGSEELFF.

Of note for this clonotype: A much bigger clone sits one base away, suggesting this may be a read error. The chain joins TRBV12-3 or TRBV12-4 to TRBJ2-2, with D perhaps being TRBD1 or TRBD2 (5 bases each). CDR3 length: 14 residues. The CDR3 DNA follows: TGTGCCAGCAGTCTCAGGGCAAACACCGGGGAGCTGTGTTTT. This codes for CASSLRANTGELCF.

With respect to this clonotype: A much larger clone lies a single base off, so this may be a read error. This chain uses TRBV12-3 or TRBV12-4 with TRBJ2-5; D remains unclear. The V end was cut by 5 bases, the J end by 9 bases, with 10 bases between. CDR3 length equals 11 residues. The CDR3 region is CASSTDRAQYF. The CDR3, as DNA: TGTGCCAGCAGTACCGATAGGGCCCAGTACTTC.

This clonotype was detected a few times. V gene TRBV27 combines with J gene TRBJ2-2; a weak D match, TRBD1 (5 bases). The germline V gene encodes CDR1 MNHEY and CDR2 SMNVEV (reference sequence). Trimming stripped 11 bases from V and 3 bases from J, with 10 bases between. The CDR3 has 12 amino acids. CDR3 protein: CACRQYTGELFF. CDR3 sequence (DNA): TGTGCCTGCCGACAGTACACCGGGGAGCTGTTTTTT.